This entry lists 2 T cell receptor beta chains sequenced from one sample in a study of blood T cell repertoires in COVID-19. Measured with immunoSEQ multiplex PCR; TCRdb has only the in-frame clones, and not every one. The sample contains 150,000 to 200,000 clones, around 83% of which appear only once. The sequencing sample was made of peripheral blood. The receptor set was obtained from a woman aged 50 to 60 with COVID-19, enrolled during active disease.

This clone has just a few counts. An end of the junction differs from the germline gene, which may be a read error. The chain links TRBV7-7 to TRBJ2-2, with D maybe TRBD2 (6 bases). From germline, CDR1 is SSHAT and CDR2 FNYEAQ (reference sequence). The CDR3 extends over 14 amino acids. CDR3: CASSPTAGTGELFF. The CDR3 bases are TGTGCTAGCAGCCCGACGGCGGGAACCGGGGAGCTGTTTTTT.

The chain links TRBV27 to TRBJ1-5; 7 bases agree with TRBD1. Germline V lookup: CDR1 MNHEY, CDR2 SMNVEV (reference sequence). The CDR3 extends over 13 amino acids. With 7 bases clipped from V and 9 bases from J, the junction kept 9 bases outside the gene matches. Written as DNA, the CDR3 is TGTGCCAGCAATTCAGGGGGGCAGGGGCCCCAGCATTTT. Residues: CASNSGGQGPQHF.